Shown below are 23 T cell receptor beta chains from a single sample sequenced in a study of blood T cell repertoires in COVID-19. Only in-frame clones appear in the TCRdb table, and some are missing; sequencing was by immunoSEQ multiplex PCR. The sample yields 10,000 to 15,000 clones, roughly 80% seen once. Sequenced: peripheral blood. The receptors originated from a man aged 35-49 years with active or convalescent COVID-19.

This rearrangement joins TRBV11-1 to TRBJ2-2; a possible D gene is TRBD1 (6 bases). CDR1 is SGHAT, CDR2 FQDESV, per germline (reference sequence). This CDR3 contains 13 residues. V shed 1 base and J shed 6 bases, with 6 bases lying between them. As DNA, the CDR3 is TGTGCCAGCAGCTTAGAGGGGGCCGGGGAGCTGTTTTTT. Encoded protein: CASSLEGAGELFF.

The J gene is TRBJ2-7, the V gene TRBV19; 11 bases are a match to TRBD1. With V trimmed by 5 bases and J by 4 bases, 7 bases remained unmatched. The CDR3 length is 15 residues. CDR1 is LNHDA, CDR2 SQIVND, per germline (reference sequence). CDR3 coding DNA: TGTGCCAGTAGTTCACCGGGACAGGGGGTATACGAGCAGTACTTC. Protein: CASSSPGQGVYEQYF.

This clone is labeled as medium-sized (0.01 to 0.1%). The rearrangement uses TRBV13 and TRBJ2-7, with D possibly being TRBD2 (6 bases). The germline V and J ends were trimmed by 5 bases and 0 bases, with 17 bases remaining between them. This CDR3 has 16 amino acids. Germline V lookup: CDR1 PRHDT, CDR2 FYEKMQ (reference sequence). The chain's CDR3 is CASSPGKSGPSYEQYF. CDR3 coding DNA: TGTGCCAGCAGCCCCGGGAAGAGCGGGCCCTCCTACGAGCAGTACTTC.

The gene calls are TRBV7-3 and TRBJ2-7; 8 nucleotides line up with TRBD1. Germline lookup yields CDR1 SGHTA and CDR2 FQGTGA. Losses at the gene ends were 3 bases for V and 2 bases for J; bases not matched to a gene: 6. The CDR3 runs to 15 residues. For the CDR3, the DNA is TGTGCCAGCAGCTTTGGTCAGGGGGCGGCCTACGAGCAGTACTTC. It is translated as CASSFGQGAAYEQYF.

The J gene is TRBJ1-3, the V gene TRBV28, with a possible D match to TRBD1 (5 bases). The length of the CDR3 is 12 residues. Trimming cost V 6 bases and J 8 bases, with 11 bases left between them. The V gene's germline CDR1 is MDHEN and CDR2 SYDVKM. CDR3 nucleotide sequence: TGTGCCAGCAGACCCAGGGCCGACACCATATATTTT. It is translated as CASRPRADTIYF.

The rearrangement uses TRBV5-4 and TRBJ2-5; 7 nucleotides agree with TRBD1. The CDR3 spans 14 residues. CDR1 and CDR2 (germline): SGHNT, YYREEE (reference sequence). J gave up 5 bases and V 4 bases, and 8 bases lay outside the gene matches. CDR3 nucleotide sequence: TGTGCCAGCAGCATGACAGGGCCAGGGGAGACCCAGTACTTC. Translation gives CASSMTGPGETQYF.

This rearrangement joins TRBV18 to TRBJ1-3, with D possibly matching TRBD1 (6 bases). Between the trimmed V and J ends, which lost 3 bases and 1 base, there was a span of 10 bases. This CDR3 comprises 15 residues. The germline V gene encodes CDR1 KGHSH and CDR2 LQKENI. The chain's CDR3 is CASSPDSQSGNTIYF. DNA of the CDR3: TGTGCCAGCTCACCGGACAGTCAATCTGGAAACACCATATATTTT. The full variable domain, with the rest looked up from reference TRBV18 and TRBJ1-3, is NAGVMQNPRHLVRRRGQEARLRCSPMKGHSHVYWYRQLPEEGLKFMVYLQKENIIDESGMPKERFSAEFPKEGPSILRIQQVVRGDSAAYFCASSPDSQSGNTIYFGEGSWLTVV.

The chain joins TRBV7-2 to TRBJ2-7; maybe TRBD2 (5 bases). This CDR3 is built from 13 residues. The germline V gene encodes CDR1 SGHTA and CDR2 FQGNSA. With 2 bases removed from V and 0 bases from J, the gap between germline ends came to 5 bases. As DNA, the CDR3 is TGTGCCAGCAGCTTACGGGACTCCTACGAGCAGTACTTC. Amino acid sequence: CASSLRDSYEQYF. The full variable domain, its missing parts supplied by reference TRBV7-2 and TRBJ2-7, is GAGVSQSPSNKVTEKGKDVELRCDPISGHTALYWYRQSLGQGLEFLIYFQGNSAPDKSGLPSDRFSAERTGGSVSTLTIQRTQQEDSAVYLCASSLRDSYEQYFGPGTRLTVT.

The chain recombines TRBV5-1 with TRBJ2-7; maybe TRBD1 (5 bases). V shed 7 bases and J shed 5 bases, with 16 bases lying between them. The CDR3 has 13 amino acids. Germline CDR1 is SGHRS and CDR2 is YFSETQ. The CDR3 sequence is CASSLGANNEQYF. The CDR3 nucleotides read TGCGCCAGCTCCCTAGGGGCTAACAACGAGCAGTACTTC. Combining the CDR3 with reference TRBV5-1 and TRBJ2-7 gives the whole variable domain KAGVTQTPRYLIKTRGQQVTLSCSPISGHRSVSWYQQTPGQGLQFLFEYFSETQRNKGNFPGRFSGRQFSNSRSEMNVSTLELGDSALYLCASSLGANNEQYFGPGTRLTVT.

This chain links TRBV19 with TRBJ2-7, with D tentatively TRBD1 (6 bases). Between the trimmed V and J ends, which lost 0 bases and 7 bases, there was a span of 10 bases. Per the germline V gene, CDR1 is LNHDA and CDR2 is SQIVND (reference sequence). The CDR3 spans 13 residues. CDR3 nucleotides: TGTGCCAGTAGTATAGATCTCAGGGGAGAGCAGTACTTC. It is translated as CASSIDLRGEQYF.

The chain joins TRBV10-3 to TRBJ2-7; 15 bases fit TRBD2. CDR1 and CDR2 from the germline V gene are ENHRY and SYGVKD. V gave up 8 bases and J gave up 7 bases; unmatched junction bases: 6. The length of the CDR3 is 14 residues. This CDR3 reads CAIRTSGGGREQYF. CDR3 sequence (DNA): TGTGCCATCCGGACTAGCGGGGGGGGTAGGGAGCAGTACTTC.

The V and J genes are TRBV15 and TRBJ1-3; D remains unclear. Trimming shortened V by 4 bases and J by 0 bases, and 10 bases separated the two germline ends. Germline V lookup: CDR1 LNHNV, CDR2 YYDKDF (reference sequence). The CDR3 has 15 amino acids. CDR3 DNA: TGTGCCACCAGCAATGGTATCGGCTCTGGAAACACCATATATTTT. Protein product: CATSNGIGSGNTIYF.

This chain uses TRBV28 with TRBJ2-7; TRBD1 aligns across 7 bases. This CDR3 has 15 amino acids. V gave up 6 bases and J gave up 0 bases; unmatched junction bases: 8. The germline V gene has CDR1 MDHEN and CDR2 SYDVKM. In nucleotides, the CDR3 is TGTGCCAGCAGCCAGGGACAGCCGTCCTCCTACGAGCAGTACTTC. Amino acid sequence: CASSQGQPSSYEQYF.

This chain joins TRBV2 and TRBJ2-5; TRBD2 agrees at 8 bases. This CDR3 has 15 amino acids. Germline V lookup: CDR1 SNHLY, CDR2 FYNNEI. J lost 5 bases, V lost 6 bases, and 11 bases had no gene match. The CDR3 nucleotides are TGTGCCAGCAGCTCGGAAGCGGGGGCGGGGGAGACCCAGTACTTC. It is translated as CASSSEAGAGETQYF.

The J gene is TRBJ1-1, the V gene TRBV5-6; D remains unclear. V lost 0 bases and J 1 base, leaving 7 bases between the germline ends. CDR1 is SGHDT and CDR2 is YYEEEE in the germline V gene. The CDR3 is made up of 14 amino acids. The CDR3 region is CASSLARRNTEAFF. The CDR3 DNA reads TGTGCCAGCAGCTTGGCGAGGAGGAACACTGAAGCTTTCTTT.

This clone was seen only once. J is TRBJ2-1 and V is TRBV10-3; D unresolved. V was clipped by 2 bases and J by 8 bases, with 4 bases between them. The CDR3 loop spans 11 amino acids. Per the germline V gene, CDR1 is ENHRY and CDR2 is SYGVKD. The CDR3 sequence is CAISERDEQFF. Here the CDR3 DNA reads TGTGCCATCAGTGAGAGAGATGAGCAGTTCTTC.

This clone was recorded once. The V call is TRBV9, the J call TRBJ2-5; 13 nucleotides align to TRBD2. The CDR3 totals 18 residues. J gave up 2 bases and V 5 bases, and 12 bases lay outside the gene matches. CDR1 and CDR2 (germline): SGDLS, YYNGEE. For the CDR3, the DNA is TGTGCCAGCAGTCGGGGACTAGCGGGGCCCGAGGGGCAAGAGACCCAGTACTTC. Translation: CASSRGLAGPEGQETQYF. Full variable domain (rest looked up from reference TRBV9 and TRBJ2-5): DSGVTQTPKHLITATGQRVTLRCSPRSGDLSVYWYQQSLDQGLQFLIQYYNGEERAKGNILERFSAQQFPDLHSELNLSSLELGDSALYFCASSRGLAGPEGQETQYFGPGTRLLVL.

This clone was counted only a few times. The chain has TRBV13 and TRBJ1-2, with D possibly TRBD1 on 6 matching bases. The germline gives CDR1 PRHDT, CDR2 FYEKMQ (reference sequence). CDR3 length: 15 amino acids. The ends were cut back, 0 bases at V and 6 bases at J, with 14 bases in the middle. As DNA, the CDR3 is TGTGCCAGCAGCTTAGGGGGAGGGCCAGGGGATGGCTACACCTTC. Amino acids: CASSLGGGPGDGYTF.

The chain has TRBV7-8 and TRBJ1-6; D unclear. CDR3 length: 14 residues. Trimming left V 3 bases short and J 6 bases short, with 9 bases between. Per the germline V gene, CDR1 is SGHVS and CDR2 is FQNEAQ. CDR3 DNA sequence: TGTGCCAGCAGCTTCGGGTCAGTTAATTCACCCCTCCACTTT. Translation gives CASSFGSVNSPLHF.

The chain couples TRBV7-3 to TRBJ2-3, with 8 bases aligning to TRBD2. The germline V gene has CDR1 SGHTA and CDR2 FQGTGA. This CDR3 spans 14 amino acids. J lost 2 bases, V lost 8 bases, and 6 bases had no gene match. The CDR3 coding sequence is TGTGCCAGCGCGGGGGGACTCCACACAGATACGCAGTATTTT. Its translation is CASAGGLHTDTQYF.

In DNA form, the CDR3 reads TGTGCCAGCAGCCTAAACGGGGAGGCCGGGGAGCTGTTTTTT. It translates to CASSLNGEAGELFF. The chain uses TRBV11-3 and TRBJ2-2; possibly TRBD2 for D (6 bases). Trimming removed 5 bases at V and 6 bases at J, with 13 bases between. The CDR3 contains 14 residues. In germline, CDR1 is SGHNT, CDR2 YENEEA.

The V and J genes are TRBV3-1 (or the pseudogene TRBV3-2) and TRBJ2-7; 9 bases align to TRBD1. J was trimmed by 3 bases and V by 3 bases; bases with no gene match: 0. The CDR3 has 13 residues. In germline, CDR1 is LGHDT, CDR2 YNNKEL (reference sequence). CDR3 protein: CASSQTGGYEQYF. The CDR3, as DNA: TGTGCCAGCAGCCAGACAGGGGGCTACGAGCAGTACTTC.

This clone was picked up a small number of times. This rearrangement joins TRBV5-6 to TRBJ1-3, with a weak D call TRBD1 (6 bases). With 4 bases removed from V and 3 bases from J, the gap between germline ends came to 8 bases. Germline loops: CDR1 SGHDT, CDR2 YYEEEE. The CDR3 is 13 residues long. The DNA of the CDR3 is TGTGCCAGCAGCGCAGGGGTTGGAAACACCATATATTTT. Amino acids: CASSAGVGNTIYF.